These 24 T cell receptor beta chains came from one sample sequenced in a study of CD4 T cells in relation to SARS-CoV-2 and coronaviruses. For these TCRs, the target antigens are not known. Before the COVID-19 pandemic, during about 2011-2018, CD4+ T cells were taken from unexposed donors. Isolation of CD4+ T cells took place after less than 13 days in culture. Here immunoSEQ multiplex PCR was the method, and the copy in TCRdb shows in-frame clones only, minus some. Counted here are 20,000 to 25,000 clones, approximately 76% occurring once; the ten biggest clones make up approximately 13%. Sequencing used CD4+ T cells from PBMCs, cultured in vitro. The receptors shown here come from a human donor in good health.

J is TRBJ2-3 and V is TRBV6-4; 10 nucleotides agree with TRBD1. Germline CDR1 MRHNA, CDR2 SNTAGT. This CDR3 spans 16 amino acids. The trim removed 2 bases at V and 2 bases at J, leaving 4 bases unmatched. CDR3 region: CASSDRTGGDTDTQYF. In nucleotides, the CDR3 is TGTGCCAGCAGTGACAGGACAGGGGGTGACACAGATACGCAGTATTTT.

This clone was counted only a few times. The CDR3 DNA sequence: TGCAGCGTTAAGCCCGAGACCCGATTCTCTGGCTACACCTTC. This sequence encodes CSVKPETRFSGYTF. The V call is TRBV29-1, the J call TRBJ1-2; no clear D. This CDR3 comprises 14 residues. The ends were cut back, 5 bases at V and 7 bases at J, with 20 bases in the middle. The germline gives CDR1 SQVTM, CDR2 ANQGSEA.

The CDR3 coding sequence is TGTGCCAGTAGGATTAGCGGGAGGGCCCTCATCGGTTCTAGCACAGATACGCAGTATTTT. Translation gives CASRISGRALIGSSTDTQYF. The chain combines TRBV19 with TRBJ2-3; 11 bases map to TRBD2. Germline V gives CDR1 LNHDA, CDR2 SQIVND (reference sequence). This CDR3 region has 20 residues. V was clipped by 6 bases and J by 0 bases; unmatched bases: 17.

The chain carries TRBV18 and TRBJ2-2; 7 bases fit TRBD1. Germline V gene data show CDR1 as KGHSH and CDR2 as LQKENI. Trimming at V came to 4 bases and at J to 2 bases, leaving 4 bases not matched to a gene. The CDR3 is made up of 15 amino acids. The CDR3 DNA follows: TGTGCCAGCTCACTATGGGACAGAAACACCGGGGAGCTGTTTTTT. This codes for CASSLWDRNTGELFF.

V is TRBV10-3 and J is TRBJ1-2; no clear D. Germline loops: CDR1 ENHRY, CDR2 SYGVKD. With 3 bases removed from V and 7 bases from J, the gap between germline ends came to 15 bases. There are 14 residues in the CDR3. CDR3 DNA: TGTGCCATCAGTGATAGAACACGGGTTATTGGCTACACCTTC. Protein product: CAISDRTRVIGYTF.

Of note for this clone: An end of the junction differs from the germline gene, which may be a read error. The DNA for the CDR3 is TGTGCCAGCAGTGACCCCGGGACAGGGGTTCGGCTCTTC. Residues: CASSDPGTGVRLF. The rearrangement joins TRBV6-4 to TRBJ2-1, with 10 bases identical to TRBD1. The V gene's germline CDR1 is MRHNA and CDR2 SNTAGT. This CDR3 spans 13 amino acids.

This chain connects TRBV9 to TRBJ1-2, with unresolved D. Trimming removed 1 base at V and 6 bases at J, with 7 bases between. The length of the CDR3 is 12 residues. CDR1 SGDLS and CDR2 YYNGEE come from the germline V gene. CDR3 amino acids: CASSVLGNGYTF. The DNA for the CDR3 is TGTGCCAGCAGCGTATTGGGGAATGGCTACACCTTC.

This clone has only a few counts. This sequence joins TRBV28 and TRBJ1-5; a weak D match, TRBD1 (5 bases). There are 15 residues in the CDR3. Germline V gene sequence: CDR1 MDHEN, CDR2 SYDVKM. Trimming took off 0 bases at V and 1 base at J, with 7 bases between the two ends. CDR3 sequence: CASSLWRDSNQPQHF. In nucleotides, the CDR3 is TGTGCCAGCAGTTTATGGCGGGACAGCAATCAGCCCCAGCATTTT.

This clone was observed a handful of times. The chain is built from TRBV28 and TRBJ1-2; 7 bases align to TRBD1. CDR1 is MDHEN, CDR2 SYDVKM, per germline. The CDR3 spans 12 residues. Losses at the gene ends were 8 bases for V and 7 bases for J; bases not matched to a gene: 7. CDR3 in DNA: TGTGCCAGCGGACCCCGGGACAGTGGCTACACCTTC. This gives the protein CASGPRDSGYTF.

V gene TRBV3-1 (or the pseudogene TRBV3-2) combines with J gene TRBJ1-1; no definite D call. Germline V lookup: CDR1 LGHDT, CDR2 YNNKEL (reference sequence). This CDR3 is built from 14 residues. V lost 0 bases and J 1 base, leaving 6 bases between the germline ends. This CDR3 is CASSQDLPNTEAFF. DNA for the CDR3: TGTGCCAGCAGCCAAGATCTACCGAACACTGAAGCTTTCTTT.

This chain joins TRBV18 and TRBJ2-2; D possibly corresponds to TRBD1 (6 bases). The germline CDR1 and CDR2 sequences are KGHSH and LQKENI. The CDR3 runs to 15 residues. V lost 3 bases and J lost 5, with 13 bases in between. The CDR3 region is CASSPDIQGTGELFF. The DNA for the CDR3 is TGTGCCAGCTCACCGGACATCCAGGGGACCGGGGAGCTGTTTTTT.

The chain has TRBV19 and TRBJ2-7; D tentatively reads TRBD1 or TRBD2 (6 bases each). CDR3 length: 14 amino acids. The V end was cut by 10 bases, the J end by 6 bases, with 22 bases between. CDR1 and CDR2 (germline): LNHDA, SQIVND (reference sequence). CDR3 bases: TGTGCCACTGGGGGAGGCAGGGGACCCTCCGAGCAGTACTTC. Its translation is CATGGGRGPSEQYF.

The rearrangement uses TRBV9 and TRBJ2-3; 7 positions agree with TRBD2. The germline V gene has CDR1 SGDLS and CDR2 YYNGEE. Trimming removed 0 bases from V and 0 bases from J; junction bases left unmatched: 13. CDR3 length: 19 amino acids. In DNA form, the CDR3 reads TGTGCCAGCAGCGTAGAGAAGGCTAGCGGCCCGCTTAGCACAGATACGCAGTATTTT. The encoded protein is CASSVEKASGPLSTDTQYF.

The gene calls are TRBV11-3 and TRBJ2-3; no reliable D call. CDR1 SGHNT and CDR2 YENEEA come from the germline V gene. This CDR3 spans 17 amino acids. Trimming stripped 5 bases from V and 1 base from J, with 19 bases between. Here the CDR3 reads CASSPRWRGDGTDTQYF. Written as DNA, the CDR3 is TGTGCCAGCAGCCCCCGGTGGCGCGGAGATGGCACAGATACGCAGTATTTT.

CDR3 sequence reads: CASRFTGWAETQYF. The CDR3 bases are TGTGCCAGCAGGTTTACAGGGTGGGCAGAGACCCAGTACTTC. The rearrangement joins TRBV28 to TRBJ2-5, with a tentative D call TRBD1 (6 bases). Per germline, CDR1 MDHEN and CDR2 SYDVKM. CDR3 size: 14 residues. The V end lost 6 bases, the J end lost 4 bases, and 15 bases lay between the germline ends.

V is TRBV6-1 and J is TRBJ1-4; D gene unclear. Germline V gene data show CDR1 as MNHNS and CDR2 as SASEGT. The CDR3 runs 15 residues. V was cut by 1 base and J by 3 bases, with 9 bases left in between. The CDR3: CASSEEATSNEKLFF. The DNA of the CDR3 is TGTGCCAGCAGTGAAGAAGCAACCTCTAATGAAAAACTGTTTTTT.

V is TRBV24-1 and J is TRBJ2-1; D not resolved. Trimming shortened V by 3 bases and J by 5 bases, and 4 bases separated the two germline ends. The germline CDR1 and CDR2 sequences are KGHDR and SFDVKD. This CDR3 comprises 12 residues. CDR3 DNA sequence: TGTGCCACCAGTGATCTCCACAATGAGCAGTTCTTC. Its protein product is CATSDLHNEQFF.

This rearrangement joins TRBV27 to TRBJ2-2; tentative D call: TRBD2 (5 bases). Germline CDR1 MNHEY, CDR2 SMNVEV (reference sequence). The V end lost 0 bases, the J end lost 5 bases, and 16 bases lay between the germline ends. The CDR3 length is 17 residues. This CDR3 is CASSLSIIRLATGELFF. In nucleotides, the CDR3 is TGTGCCAGCAGTTTATCGATTATAAGGCTAGCAACCGGGGAGCTGTTTTTT.

The chain joins TRBV5-8 to TRBJ1-5, with a possible D match to TRBD1 (5 bases). The CDR3 runs 19 residues. Germline V gene lookup returns CDR1 SGHTS and CDR2 YDEGEE. V lost 0 bases and J 5 bases, leaving 24 bases between the germline ends. CDR3: CASSLGDIFPGKVHQPQHF. The CDR3 nucleotides are TGTGCCAGCAGCTTGGGAGACATCTTTCCAGGGAAAGTGCATCAGCCCCAGCATTTT.

The chain recombines TRBV7-3 with TRBJ1-2, with 7 bases that match TRBD1. The CDR3 totals 14 residues. The J segment lost 6 bases and the V segment lost 5 bases, leaving 9 bases of the junction unmatched. The germline V gene encodes CDR1 SGHTA and CDR2 FQGTGA. Here the CDR3 DNA reads TGTGCCAGCAGCCCAGGGGTAGGGGGCCATGGCTACACCTTC. Amino acids: CASSPGVGGHGYTF.

For the CDR3, the DNA is TGTGCCAGCAGCCTAGGGACTAGCGTAGAGCAGTTCTTC. Translating gives CASSLGTSVEQFF. The rearrangement links TRBV3-1 (or the pseudogene TRBV3-2) to TRBJ2-1; 10 nucleotides align to TRBD2. Trimming at V came to 4 bases and at J to 10 bases, leaving 4 bases not matched to a gene. Germline-derived CDR1 and CDR2 are LGHDT and YNNKEL (reference sequence). This CDR3 has 13 residues.

The rearrangement links TRBV15 to TRBJ2-5, with D perhaps given as TRBD1 or TRBD2 (6 bases each). Trimming stripped 5 bases from V and 2 bases from J, with 21 bases between. The CDR3 is 17 residues long. Per germline, CDR1 LNHNV and CDR2 YYDKDF (reference sequence). DNA for the CDR3: TGTGCCACCAGCCGCCTAAGGGGAGGCCAGGGGCAAGAGACCCAGTACTTC. As protein: CATSRLRGGQGQETQYF.

The genes are TRBV11-2 and TRBJ1-1, with unresolved D. CDR3 size: 12 residues. Deletions cut 4 bases from V and 6 bases from J, with 9 bases between. CDR1 and CDR2 from the germline V gene are SGHAT and FQNNGV. The CDR3 reads CASSSDTPEAFF. Written as DNA, the CDR3 is TGTGCCAGCAGCTCAGACACCCCTGAAGCTTTCTTT.

This clone has a single count. V usage is TRBV9 and J usage is TRBJ1-5; D ambiguous. V shed 1 base and J shed 3 bases, with 5 bases lying between them. The CDR3 covers 13 residues. Germline V gene lookup returns CDR1 SGDLS and CDR2 YYNGEE. The CDR3: CASSVQANQPQHF. CDR3 nucleotides: TGTGCCAGCAGCGTACAGGCCAATCAGCCCCAGCATTTT.